The 29 T cell receptor beta chains presented below share a single source sample, sequenced in a study of T cells in Graves' hyperthyroidism and ophthalmopathy. Amplification of TCR beta CDR3 regions used RNA as the template. TCR CDR3 regions were first amplified by RT-PCR with HTBI primers. TCRdb reprocessed the multiplex PCR reads via MiXCR and lists one record per CDR3 protein. The sample lists about 690,000 distinct CDR3 sequences; 15% to 20% were seen once. The source material was blood. The receptors originated from a man aged 50-60 years with Graves' hyperthyroidism.

This clonotype was found many times. The chain carries TRBV30 and TRBJ2-5; D perhaps matches TRBD2 (5 bases). The length of the CDR3 is 12 residues. The germline gives CDR1 GTSNPN, CDR2 SVGIG (reference sequence). Trimming took 2 bases from V and 3 from J, leaving 7 bases between them. The CDR3 here is CAWSRGKETQYF. The CDR3 bases are TGTGCCTGGAGTAGAGGGAAAGAGACCCAGTACTTC.

Many counts were recorded for this clonotype. The chain joins TRBV5-5 to TRBJ2-1; TRBD2 is a possible D gene (6 bases). The CDR3 has 12 amino acids. Trimming left V 5 bases short and J 8 bases short, with 11 bases between. Germline V gene sequence: CDR1 SGHKS, CDR2 YYEKEE (reference sequence). The DNA for the CDR3 is TGTGCCAGCAGTTCGACTAGGGATGAGCAGTTCTTC. It yields the protein CASSSTRDEQFF. The variable domain in full, completed from reference TRBV5-5 and TRBJ2-1, reads DAGVTQSPTHLIKTRGQQVTLRCSPISGHKSVSWYQQVLGQGPQFIFQYYEKEERGRGNFPDRFSARQFPNYSSELNVNALLLGDSALYLCASSSTRDEQFFGPGTRLTVL.

The chain couples TRBV20-1 to TRBJ2-7; 7 bases agree with TRBD2. V trimming: 2 bases; J trimming: 3 bases; junction bases outside the gene matches: 13. The CDR3 length is 16 residues. Per the germline V gene, CDR1 is DFQATT and CDR2 is SNEGSKA (reference sequence). CDR3 in amino acids: CSARSRLWGGDYEQYF. In DNA, the CDR3 is TGCAGTGCTAGATCCAGGTTGTGGGGGGGTGACTACGAGCAGTACTTC.

This clonotype was counted many times. The chain carries TRBV2 and TRBJ1-1; 7 bases agree with TRBD1. Germline V CDR1 and CDR2: SNHLY, FYNNEI. V shed 7 bases, J shed 4 bases, and the junction held 9 bases outside the gene matches. The CDR3 length is 14 residues. This CDR3 is CASIRQGGGTEAFF. Here the CDR3 DNA reads TGTGCCAGCATCCGCCAGGGGGGTGGCACTGAAGCTTTCTTT.

This clonotype was counted between two and nine times. V gene TRBV30 combines with J gene TRBJ2-7; D perhaps matches TRBD1 (6 bases). The length of the CDR3 is 14 residues. Trimming pared 3 bases from V and 2 bases from J, leaving 14 bases between. Per the germline V gene, CDR1 is GTSNPN and CDR2 is SVGIG (reference sequence). The CDR3 loop reads CAWSGTTKPYEQYF. The CDR3 region has the DNA TGTGCCTGGAGCGGGACAACCAAGCCCTACGAGCAGTACTTC. The entire variable domain, with the rest obtained from reference TRBV30 and TRBJ2-7, is as follows: SQTIHQWPATLVQPVGSPLSLECTVEGTSNPNLYWYRQAAGRGLQLLFYSVGIGQISSEVPQNLSASRPQDRQFILSSKKLLLSDSGFYLCAWSGTTKPYEQYFGPGTRLTVT.

The rearrangement links TRBV6-1 to TRBJ1-4; D not certain. The ends were cut back, 9 bases at V and 12 bases at J, with 20 bases in the middle. Per germline, CDR1 MNHNS and CDR2 SASEGT. The CDR3 length is 13 residues. The CDR3 loop reads CASHRDYWEQLFF. The CDR3 nucleotides read TGTGCCAGTCACCGGGATTACTGGGAGCAACTGTTTTTT.

The chain recombines TRBV27 with TRBJ2-7; D call uncertain. Germline CDR1 reads MNHEY; CDR2 reads SMNVEV (reference sequence). V gave up 7 bases and J gave up 2 bases, with 12 bases separating them. There are 13 residues in the CDR3. The CDR3: CASKYGPTYEQYF. The CDR3 DNA follows: TGTGCCAGCAAGTATGGGCCAACCTACGAGCAGTACTTC.

The V call is TRBV6-1, the J call TRBJ1-5; the D is unclear. CDR1 MNHNS and CDR2 SASEGT come from the germline V gene. The CDR3 runs 16 residues. The V and J ends lost 7 bases and 0 bases respectively, with 16 bases between them. The CDR3 DNA follows: TGTGCCAGCAAAAACAGCCGACCTTATAGCAATCAGCCCCAGCATTTT. This sequence encodes CASKNSRPYSNQPQHF.

This clonotype was detected ten times or more. V gene TRBV18 combines with J gene TRBJ2-7, with D uncertain. The germline CDR1 and CDR2 sequences are KGHSH and LQKENI. CDR3 length equals 12 residues. Deletions cut 1 base from V and 6 bases from J, with 7 bases between. CDR3 in DNA: TGTGCCAGCTCACCACGAGACCGCGAGCAGTACTTC. This codes for CASSPRDREQYF.

This clonotype was observed at least ten times. This rearrangement joins TRBV27 to TRBJ2-1, with D possibly TRBD2 on 5 matching bases. The V gene lost 6 bases and the J gene lost 8 bases, with 23 bases spanning the gap. The length of the CDR3 is 16 residues. Germline assignment: CDR1 MNHEY and CDR2 SMNVEV (reference sequence). The chain's CDR3 is CASRTNGGQVIHEQFF. CDR3 nucleotide sequence: TGTGCCAGCAGGACTAATGGTGGGCAGGTGATACATGAGCAGTTCTTC.

A note on this clonotype: An end of the junction does not agree with germline; a read error may underlie this. This chain joins TRBV14 and TRBJ2-1; 13 bases align to TRBD2. The germline CDR1 and CDR2 sequences are SGHDN and FVKESK. CDR3 length: 21 amino acids. The CDR3 loop reads CVSSQILQVTGTSGIYNEQFF. Here the CDR3 DNA reads TGTGTCAGCAGCCAAATCCTCCAAGTTACCGGGACTAGCGGGATCTACAATGAGCAGTTCTTC.

The sample holds many counts of this clonotype. V and J are TRBV27 and TRBJ2-3, with 7 bases aligning to TRBD1. CDR1 is MNHEY, CDR2 SMNVEV, per germline (reference sequence). This CDR3 has 17 amino acids. The trim removed 7 bases at V and 2 bases at J, leaving 15 bases unmatched. The CDR3 nucleotides read TGTGCCAGCAAACCTCTCCCGGGACAGAGAAACACAGATACGCAGTATTTT. Translating gives CASKPLPGQRNTDTQYF.

This clonotype was found many times. The chain couples TRBV2 to TRBJ2-7; perhaps D is TRBD1 or TRBD2 (5 bases each). The length of the CDR3 is 15 residues. The germline V gene encodes CDR1 SNHLY and CDR2 FYNNEI. V lost 7 bases and J lost 7, with 23 bases in between. The CDR3, as DNA: TGTGCCAGCATCAGGGACGCGAGTACGGTTGGGGAGCAGTACTTC. Translation gives CASIRDASTVGEQYF.

This clonotype was observed at least ten times. The chain recombines TRBV11-2 with TRBJ2-7; TRBD2 is a possible D gene (5 bases). The CDR3 has 14 residues. CDR1 SGHAT and CDR2 FQNNGV come from the germline V gene. Trimming pared 0 bases from V and 4 bases from J, leaving 10 bases between. This CDR3 reads CASSLDGSGYEQYF. CDR3 DNA: TGTGCCAGCAGCTTAGATGGGTCGGGGTACGAGCAGTACTTC.

The gene calls are TRBV20-1 and TRBJ2-7, with 11 bases aligning to TRBD2. The CDR3 is 18 amino acids. V was pared by 0 bases and J by 0 bases, with 10 bases of the junction left unmatched. In germline, CDR1 is DFQATT, CDR2 SNEGSKA (reference sequence). In DNA form, the CDR3 reads TGCAGTGCTAGAGAAGTGGGACTAGCGGTTTCTAGCTCCTACGAGCAGTACTTC. Protein sequence: CSAREVGLAVSSSYEQYF.

This clonotype came up a few times. This chain connects TRBV6-2 or TRBV6-3 to TRBJ1-6; the D is unclear. From germline, CDR1 is MNHEY and CDR2 SVGEGT. The ends were cut back, 6 bases at V and 8 bases at J, with 8 bases in the middle. There are 12 residues in the CDR3. The CDR3 reads CASSETHSPLHF. CDR3 DNA: TGTGCCAGCAGCGAGACCCATTCACCCCTCCACTTT.

In its sample, this clonotype was seen many times. CDR3 in DNA: TGTGCCAGCAGCAAGGGGTCTGGGGCCAACGTCCTGACTTTC. Its translation is CASSKGSGANVLTF. The V and J genes are TRBV6-1 and TRBJ2-6; D possibly corresponds to TRBD1 (5 bases). Germline values: CDR1 MNHNS, CDR2 SASEGT. The CDR3 is 14 residues long. V was shortened by 6 bases and J by 1 base, with 7 bases between the two germline ends.

This clonotype has at least ten counts. The chain has TRBV9 and TRBJ2-1, with TRBD2 matching over 8 bases. V lost 6 bases to trimming and J lost 4 bases; unmatched junction nucleotides: 12. From germline, CDR1 is SGDLS and CDR2 YYNGEE. This CDR3 has 16 amino acids. The chain's CDR3 is CASTPTGGEIYNEQFF. The CDR3 region has the DNA TGTGCCAGCACCCCTACGGGAGGGGAAATTTACAATGAGCAGTTCTTC.

The genes are TRBV18 and TRBJ2-3; 14 bases match TRBD2. Germline V gives CDR1 KGHSH, CDR2 LQKENI. This CDR3 comprises 18 residues. V dropped 4 bases and J dropped 2; count of bases not matched to a gene: 8. The CDR3 protein is CASSLGLAGAPNTDTQYF. The CDR3 nucleotides are TGTGCCAGCTCACTGGGACTAGCGGGAGCCCCTAACACAGATACGCAGTATTTT.

This clonotype was counted between two and nine times. One junction end does not reproduce the germline sequence, and a read error may be involved. The chain combines TRBV6-1 with TRBJ1-2, with 9 bases aligning to TRBD1. Germline CDR1 MNHNS, CDR2 SASEGT. This CDR3 is built from 14 residues. In nucleotides, the CDR3 is TGTGCCAGCAGAGAAGGAGGGACAGGGTATGGCTACACCTTC. Translating it yields CASREGGTGYGYTF.

The chain has TRBV6-1 and TRBJ1-5, with D unclear. The germline V gene encodes CDR1 MNHNS and CDR2 SASEGT. The CDR3 totals 14 residues. With 6 bases removed from V and 2 bases from J, the gap between germline ends came to 11 bases. CDR3 nucleotides: TGTGCCAGCAGGCCTCTAATAGGCAATCAGCCCCAGCATTTT. Encoded protein: CASRPLIGNQPQHF.

This clonotype occurred a few times. J is TRBJ2-1 and V is TRBV7-2; D might be TRBD1 (6 bases). Germline CDR1 and CDR2: SGHTA and FQGNSA. The CDR3 is 19 residues long. The ends were cut back, 3 bases at V and 0 bases at J, with 21 bases in the middle. The CDR3, as DNA: TGTGCCAGCAGCTTGGACAGTAGTTCATCTTTAAGCTCCTACAATGAGCAGTTCTTC. This encodes CASSLDSSSSLSSYNEQFF.

The chain carries TRBV24-1 and TRBJ1-4; D is possibly TRBD1 (5 bases). The CDR3 has 17 residues. Trimming cost V 4 bases and J 7 bases, with 21 bases left between them. Looked up from germline, CDR1 is KGHDR and CDR2 is SFDVKD. The CDR3 protein is CATSDNGGGSSSEKLFF. DNA for the CDR3: TGTGCCACCAGTGACAACGGGGGGGGGTCGTCTAGTGAAAAACTGTTTTTT.

This clonotype occurred many times. The V and J genes are TRBV24-1 and TRBJ2-3; D is unclear. Germline V CDR1 and CDR2: KGHDR, SFDVKD. V lost 9 bases, J lost 5 bases, and 14 bases lay in between. The CDR3 runs 13 residues. CDR3 residues: CATATGAIDTQYF. The CDR3 region has the DNA TGTGCCACCGCAACTGGAGCAATAGATACGCAGTATTTT.

In the case of this clonotype: Since a much larger clone is just one base distant, this may be a read error. V is TRBV11-2 and J is TRBJ2-2; D is unresolved. The germline CDR1 and CDR2 sequences are SGHAT and FQNNGV. V gave up 4 bases and J gave up 6 bases, with 9 bases separating them. This CDR3 comprises 13 residues. For the CDR3, the DNA is TGTGCCAGCAGCTCTGGGGAACCCGGGGAGCTGTTTTTT. Translation gives CASSSGEPGELFF. The full variable domain, rest sourced from reference TRBV11-2 and TRBJ2-2, is EAGVAQSPRYKIIEKRQSVAFWCNPISGHATLYWYQQILGQGPKLLIQFQNNGVVDDSQLPKDRFSAERLKGVDSTLKIQPAKLEDSAVYLCASSSGEPGELFFGEGSRLTVL.

This chain connects TRBV20-1 to TRBJ2-2, with 7 bases matching TRBD2. From germline, CDR1 is DFQATT and CDR2 SNEGSKA (reference sequence). The CDR3 contains 18 residues. The V and J ends lost 3 bases and 0 bases, in that order; junction bases with no gene match: 13. DNA of the CDR3: TGCAGTGCTAGGGATACAGCGGGAAGGGACGCGAACACCGGGGAGCTGTTTTTT. Translated: CSARDTAGRDANTGELFF.

This clonotype was found a few times. The rearrangement uses TRBV28 and TRBJ2-2, with 9 nucleotides matching TRBD1. The CDR3 runs to 16 residues. V shed 6 bases and J 2 bases; nucleotides not matched to a gene: 7. Germline CDR1 MDHEN, CDR2 SYDVKM. CDR3 sequence (DNA): TGTGCCAGCAGATACCACAGGGGGCTCAACACCGGGGAGCTGTTTTTT. Translation: CASRYHRGLNTGELFF.

This clonotype was detected a few times. The V gene is TRBV3-1, the J gene TRBJ2-4, with D unclear. The CDR3 extends over 17 amino acids. Per germline, CDR1 LGHDT and CDR2 YNNKEL (reference sequence). V dropped 1 base and J dropped 1 base, with 14 bases sitting between them. This CDR3 is CASSQALEGMAKNIQYF. The CDR3 coding sequence is TGTGCCAGCAGCCAAGCATTGGAAGGGATGGCCAAAAACATTCAGTACTTC.

This clonotype was seen a few times. The chain couples TRBV4-1 to TRBJ1-2; 7 bases align to TRBD1. J was trimmed by 3 bases and V by 0 bases; bases with no gene match: 4. The CDR3 runs 15 residues. Germline lookup yields CDR1 MGHRA and CDR2 YSYEKL. CDR3 sequence reads: CASSQDRDSYYGYTF. The CDR3 bases are TGCGCCAGCAGCCAAGACAGGGACAGCTACTATGGCTACACCTTC.